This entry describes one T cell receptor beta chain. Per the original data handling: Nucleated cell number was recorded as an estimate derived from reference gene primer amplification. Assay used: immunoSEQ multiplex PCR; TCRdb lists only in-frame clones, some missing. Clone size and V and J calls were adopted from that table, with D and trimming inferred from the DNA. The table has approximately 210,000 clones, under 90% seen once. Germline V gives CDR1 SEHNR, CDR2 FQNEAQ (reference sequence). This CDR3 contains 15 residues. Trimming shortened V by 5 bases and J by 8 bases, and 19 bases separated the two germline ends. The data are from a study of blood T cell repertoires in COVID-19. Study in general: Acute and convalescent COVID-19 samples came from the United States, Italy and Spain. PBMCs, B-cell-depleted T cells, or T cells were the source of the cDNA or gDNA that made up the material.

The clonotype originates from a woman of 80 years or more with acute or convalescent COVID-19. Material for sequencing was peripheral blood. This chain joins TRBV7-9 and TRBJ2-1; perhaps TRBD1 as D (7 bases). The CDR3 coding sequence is TGTGCCAGCAGCCCGTGGAGGGGGCGCGGGGATGAGCAGTTCTTC. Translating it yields CASSPWRGRGDEQFF.